This T cell receptor beta chain was profiled in a study of T cell responses to AZD1222 COVID-19 vaccine. Findings and limits, study-wide: Among vaccine-associated CD4 TCRs, coverage spanned spike, with dominance at 160-218 and 743-854. Among the donors, most were white British and more were female, and clonal diversity was possibly underestimated. Baseline serology detected seropositivity in only six AZD1222 recipients.

Germline V lookup: CDR1 LGHNA, CDR2 YNFKEQ. The CDR3 contains 15 residues. V was trimmed by 0 bases and J by 5 bases, leaving 13 bases between them. Doses given second, at about 4 or about 12 weeks, were pooled. TCRdb keeps only in-frame clones here, not all; method: immunoSEQ multiplex PCR. The sample records 250,000 to 300,000 clones, 90% to 95% being singletons. Of note for this clone: What it binds is unknown.

This specimen consisted of peripheral blood, obtained 28 days after the second AZD1222 dose. The clonotype originates from an adult who received the AZD1222 COVID-19 vaccine. The rearrangement joins TRBV4-2 to TRBJ2-5; TRBD1 might be the D (5 bases). The DNA for the CDR3 is TGTGCCAGCAGCCAAGAAGGGGTAGGCGTGGAGACCCAGTACTTC. As protein: CASSQEGVGVETQYF.